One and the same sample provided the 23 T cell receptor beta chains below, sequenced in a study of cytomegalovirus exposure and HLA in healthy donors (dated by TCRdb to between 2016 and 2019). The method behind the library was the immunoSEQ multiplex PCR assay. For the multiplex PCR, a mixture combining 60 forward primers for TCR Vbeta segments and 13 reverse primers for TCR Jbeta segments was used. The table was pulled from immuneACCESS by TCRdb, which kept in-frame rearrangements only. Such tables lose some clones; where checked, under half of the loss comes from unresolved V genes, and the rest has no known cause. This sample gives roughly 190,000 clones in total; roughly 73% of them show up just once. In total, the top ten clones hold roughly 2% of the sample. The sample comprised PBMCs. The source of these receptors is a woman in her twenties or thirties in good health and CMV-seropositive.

CDR3 sequence reads: CASSLLAGVTDTQYF. CDR3 in DNA: TGTGCCAGCAGCTTACTAGCGGGGGTCACAGATACGCAGTATTTT. The J gene is TRBJ2-3, the V gene TRBV7-3; TRBD2 agrees at 10 bases. The V segment lost 2 bases and the J segment 2 bases; nucleotides outside the gene matches: 1. Looked up from germline, CDR1 is SGHTA and CDR2 is FQGTGA. The CDR3 totals 15 residues. Supplemented by reference TRBV7-3 and TRBJ2-3, the full variable domain reads GAGVSQTPSNKVTEKGKYVELRCDPISGHTALYWYRQSLGQGPEFLIYFQGTGAADDSGLPNDRFFAVRPEGSVSTLKIQRTERGDSAVYLCASSLLAGVTDTQYFGPGTRLTVL.

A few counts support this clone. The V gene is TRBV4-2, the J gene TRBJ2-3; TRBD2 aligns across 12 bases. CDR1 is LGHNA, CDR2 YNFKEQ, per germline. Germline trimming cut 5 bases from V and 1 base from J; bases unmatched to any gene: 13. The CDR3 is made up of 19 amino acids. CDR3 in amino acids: CASSTRPSGGAAGTDTQYF. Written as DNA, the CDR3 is TGTGCCAGCAGCACCCGTCCTAGCGGGGGGGCCGCTGGCACAGATACGCAGTATTTT.

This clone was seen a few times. This CDR3 reads CASSLGTGDTEAFF. For the CDR3, the DNA is TGTGCCAGCAGTTTAGGGACAGGGGACACTGAAGCTTTCTTT. The V call is TRBV27, the J call TRBJ1-1, with 10 bases identical to TRBD1. Germline assignment: CDR1 MNHEY and CDR2 SMNVEV (reference sequence). J was trimmed by 3 bases and V by 2 bases; bases with no gene match: 0. This CDR3 spans 14 amino acids.

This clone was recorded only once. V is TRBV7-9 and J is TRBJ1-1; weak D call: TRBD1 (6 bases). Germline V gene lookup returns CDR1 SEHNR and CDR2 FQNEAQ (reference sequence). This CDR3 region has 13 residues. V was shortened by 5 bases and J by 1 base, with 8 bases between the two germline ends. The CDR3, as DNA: TGTGCCAGCAGCATACAGGGGAACACTGAAGCTTTCTTT. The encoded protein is CASSIQGNTEAFF.

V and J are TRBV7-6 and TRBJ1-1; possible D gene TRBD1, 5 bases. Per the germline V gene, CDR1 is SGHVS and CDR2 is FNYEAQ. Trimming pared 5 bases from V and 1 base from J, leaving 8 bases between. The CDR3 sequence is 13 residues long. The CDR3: CASSLDRNTEAFF. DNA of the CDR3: TGTGCCAGCAGCCTCGACAGGAACACTGAAGCTTTCTTT.

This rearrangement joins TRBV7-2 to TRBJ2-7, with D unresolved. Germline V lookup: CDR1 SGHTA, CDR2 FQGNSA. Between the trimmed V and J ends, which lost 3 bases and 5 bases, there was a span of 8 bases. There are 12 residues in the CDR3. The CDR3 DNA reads TGTGCCAGCAGCTTGTTCCCTCACGAGCAGTACTTC. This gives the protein CASSLFPHEQYF.

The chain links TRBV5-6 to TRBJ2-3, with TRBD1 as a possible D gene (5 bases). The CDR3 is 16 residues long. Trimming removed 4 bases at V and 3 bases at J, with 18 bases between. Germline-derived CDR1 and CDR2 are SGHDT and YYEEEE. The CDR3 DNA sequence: TGTGCCAGCAGCCCCCTCGGCAGGGCCCGTACAGATACGCAGTATTTT. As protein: CASSPLGRARTDTQYF.

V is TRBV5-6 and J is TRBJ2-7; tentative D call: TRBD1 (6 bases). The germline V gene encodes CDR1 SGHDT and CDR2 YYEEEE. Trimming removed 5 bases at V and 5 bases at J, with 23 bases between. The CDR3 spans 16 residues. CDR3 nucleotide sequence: TGTGCCAGCAGAGTTTGGCCGGGACATGCCGTGCACGAGCAGTACTTC. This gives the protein CASRVWPGHAVHEQYF.

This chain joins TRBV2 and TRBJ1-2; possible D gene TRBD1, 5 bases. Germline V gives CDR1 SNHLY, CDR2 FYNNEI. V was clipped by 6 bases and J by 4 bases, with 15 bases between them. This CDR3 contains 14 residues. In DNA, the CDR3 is TGTGCCAGCAGAGACAGACTCCTCTCCTATGGCTACACCTTC. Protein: CASRDRLLSYGYTF.

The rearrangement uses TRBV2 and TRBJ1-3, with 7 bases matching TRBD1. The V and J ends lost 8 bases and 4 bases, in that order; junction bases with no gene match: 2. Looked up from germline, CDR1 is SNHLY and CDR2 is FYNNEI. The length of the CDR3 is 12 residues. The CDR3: CASRDRGNTIYF. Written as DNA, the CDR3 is TGTGCCAGCCGGGACAGAGGAAACACCATATATTTT.

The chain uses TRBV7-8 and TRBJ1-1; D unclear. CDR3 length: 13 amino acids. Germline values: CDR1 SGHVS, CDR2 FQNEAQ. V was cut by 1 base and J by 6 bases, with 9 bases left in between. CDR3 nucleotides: TGTGCCAGCAGCTTAGTGGTAGTCGCTGAAGCTTTCTTT. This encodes CASSLVVVAEAFF. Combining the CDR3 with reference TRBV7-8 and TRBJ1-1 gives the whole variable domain GAGVSQSPRYKVAKRGQDVALRCDPISGHVSLFWYQQALGQGPEFLTYFQNEAQLDKSGLPSDRFFAERPEGSVSTLKIQRTQQEDSAVYLCASSLVVVAEAFFGQGTRLTVV.

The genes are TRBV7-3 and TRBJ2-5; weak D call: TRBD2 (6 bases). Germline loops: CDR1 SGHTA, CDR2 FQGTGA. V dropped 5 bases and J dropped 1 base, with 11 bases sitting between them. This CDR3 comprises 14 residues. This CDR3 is CASSGASVQETQYF. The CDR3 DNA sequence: TGTGCCAGCAGCGGGGCTAGCGTCCAAGAGACCCAGTACTTC.

CDR3 amino acids: CASSPRFPYEQYF. Written as DNA, the CDR3 is TGTGCCAGCAGCCCCAGATTCCCCTACGAGCAGTACTTC. The chain combines TRBV27 with TRBJ2-7; unclear D gene. The CDR3 length is 13 residues. Trimming left V 6 bases short and J 2 bases short, with 11 bases between. CDR1 and CDR2 (germline): MNHEY, SMNVEV (reference sequence).

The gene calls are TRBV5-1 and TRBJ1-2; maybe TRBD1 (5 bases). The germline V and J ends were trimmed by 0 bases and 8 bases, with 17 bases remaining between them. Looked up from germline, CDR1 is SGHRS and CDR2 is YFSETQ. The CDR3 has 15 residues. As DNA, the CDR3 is TGCGCCAGCAGCTTGGCTGGCATAGGGGTCGACGGCTACACCTTC. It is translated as CASSLAGIGVDGYTF.

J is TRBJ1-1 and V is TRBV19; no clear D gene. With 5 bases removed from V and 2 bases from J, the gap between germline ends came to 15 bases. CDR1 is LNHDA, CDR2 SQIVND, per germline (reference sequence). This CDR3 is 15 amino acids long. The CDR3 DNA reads TGTGCCAGTAGTCCCGCAGGACGGGATAACACTGAAGCTTTCTTT. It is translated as CASSPAGRDNTEAFF.

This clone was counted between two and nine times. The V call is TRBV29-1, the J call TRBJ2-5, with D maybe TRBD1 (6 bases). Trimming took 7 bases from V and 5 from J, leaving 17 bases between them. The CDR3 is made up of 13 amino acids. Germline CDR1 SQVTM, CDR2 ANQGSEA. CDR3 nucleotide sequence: TGCAGCGCAACGCGGACCCAGGGGGAGACCCAGTACTTC. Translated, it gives CSATRTQGETQYF.

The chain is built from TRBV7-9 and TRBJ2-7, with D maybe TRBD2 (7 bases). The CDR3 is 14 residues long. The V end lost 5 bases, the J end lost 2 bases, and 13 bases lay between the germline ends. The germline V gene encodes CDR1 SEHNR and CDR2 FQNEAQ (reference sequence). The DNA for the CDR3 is TGTGCCAGCAGCCCCGGGGAGGGGGCCTACGAGCAGTACTTC. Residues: CASSPGEGAYEQYF.

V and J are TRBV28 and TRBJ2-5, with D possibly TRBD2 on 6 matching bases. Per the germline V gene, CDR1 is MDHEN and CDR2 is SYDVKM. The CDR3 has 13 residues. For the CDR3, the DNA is TGTGCGGAGGGTAGTCAGGGTCAAGAGACCCAGTACTTC. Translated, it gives CAEGSQGQETQYF. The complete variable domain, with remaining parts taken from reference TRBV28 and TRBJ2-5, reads DVKVTQSSRYLVKRTGEKVFLECVQDMDHENMFWYRQDPGLGLRLIYFSYDVKMKEKGDIPEGYSVSREKKERFSLILESASTNQTSMYLCAEGSQGQETQYFGPGTRLLVL.

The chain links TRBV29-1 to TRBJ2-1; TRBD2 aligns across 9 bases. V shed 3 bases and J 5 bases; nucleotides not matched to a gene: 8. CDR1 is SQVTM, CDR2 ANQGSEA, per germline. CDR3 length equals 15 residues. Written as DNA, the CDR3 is TGCAGCGTTGACCCTCTAGCGGGATCGGACAATGAGCAGTTCTTC. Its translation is CSVDPLAGSDNEQFF.

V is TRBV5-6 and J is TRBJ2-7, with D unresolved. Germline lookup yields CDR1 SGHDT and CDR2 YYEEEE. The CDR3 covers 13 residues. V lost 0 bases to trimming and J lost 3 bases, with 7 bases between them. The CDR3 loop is CASSLANSYEQYF. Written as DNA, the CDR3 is TGTGCCAGCAGCTTGGCAAACAGCTACGAGCAGTACTTC.

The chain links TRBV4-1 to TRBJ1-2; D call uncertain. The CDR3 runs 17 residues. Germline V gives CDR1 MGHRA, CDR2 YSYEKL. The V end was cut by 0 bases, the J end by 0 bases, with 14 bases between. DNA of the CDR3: TGCGCCAGCAGCCAAGATGGTGGCGGCCTTACTAACTATGGCTACACCTTC. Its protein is CASSQDGGGLTNYGYTF.

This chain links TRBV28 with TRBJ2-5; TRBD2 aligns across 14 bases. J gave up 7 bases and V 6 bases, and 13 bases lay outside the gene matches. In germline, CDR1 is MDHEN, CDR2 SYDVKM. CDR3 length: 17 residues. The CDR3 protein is CASRPGLAGEARGTQYF. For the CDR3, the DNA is TGTGCCAGCAGGCCGGGACTAGCGGGGGAGGCACGGGGGACCCAGTACTTC.

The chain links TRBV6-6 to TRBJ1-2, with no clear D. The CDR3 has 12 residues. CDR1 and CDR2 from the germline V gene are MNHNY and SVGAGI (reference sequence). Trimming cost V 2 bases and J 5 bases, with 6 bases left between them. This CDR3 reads CASSYEAYGYTF. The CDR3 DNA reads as TGTGCCAGCAGTTACGAGGCTTATGGCTACACCTTC.